These 20 T cell receptor beta chains originate from one sample sequenced in a study of glioma-infiltrating T cells after dendritic cell vaccination. Measured with immunoSEQ multiplex PCR; TCRdb has only the in-frame clones, and not every one. This table has some 99,000 clones, around 80% appearing once. Time point noted: after dendritic cell vaccination, including at tumor progression/relapse. Here the sequenced sample was blood, taken after dendritic cell vaccination. These receptors were taken from a human donor with glioblastoma.

This chain links TRBV9 with TRBJ2-7; D call uncertain. V lost 0 bases, J lost 0 bases, and 7 bases lay in between. The germline gives CDR1 SGDLS, CDR2 YYNGEE. The CDR3 is 14 amino acids. CDR3 in DNA: TGTGCCAGCAGCGTAGGACAAATCTCCTACGAGCAGTACTTC. The encoded protein is CASSVGQISYEQYF.

CDR3 region: CASSVAVDSGNTIYF. The CDR3 nucleotides are TGTGCCAGCAGCGTAGCCGTGGACAGTGGAAACACCATATATTTT. V gene TRBV9 combines with J gene TRBJ1-3, with D maybe TRBD1 (6 bases). CDR3 length: 15 amino acids. V was pared by 0 bases and J by 3 bases, with 10 bases between. Germline CDR1 SGDLS, CDR2 YYNGEE. The entire variable domain, with the rest obtained from reference TRBV9 and TRBJ1-3, is as follows: DSGVTQTPKHLITATGQRVTLRCSPRSGDLSVYWYQQSLDQGLQFLIQYYNGEERAKGNILERFSAQQFPDLHSELNLSSLELGDSALYFCASSVAVDSGNTIYFGEGSWLTVV.

The V call is TRBV28, the J call TRBJ2-7; maybe TRBD1 (6 bases). This CDR3 is 15 amino acids long. Trimming shortened V by 6 bases and J by 1 base, and 16 bases separated the two germline ends. The germline V gene encodes CDR1 MDHEN and CDR2 SYDVKM. CDR3 protein: CASSSQGTPSYEQYF. Written as DNA, the CDR3 is TGTGCCAGCAGCTCACAGGGAACTCCTTCCTACGAGCAGTACTTC.

This rearrangement joins TRBV4-1 to TRBJ2-7; D may be TRBD1 (5 bases). The V gene's germline CDR1 is MGHRA and CDR2 YSYEKL. The CDR3 spans 16 residues. Between the trimmed V and J ends, which lost 0 bases and 4 bases, there was a span of 16 bases. CDR3 loop: CASSQDGAGYGYEQYF. The CDR3 nucleotides are TGCGCCAGCAGCCAAGATGGGGCAGGGTATGGGTACGAGCAGTACTTC.

This rearrangement joins TRBV30 to TRBJ2-7; D remains unclear. CDR1 and CDR2 (germline): GTSNPN, SVGIG (reference sequence). The length of the CDR3 is 11 residues. The V end was cut by 5 bases, the J end by 0 bases, with 5 bases between. CDR3 DNA sequence: TGTGCCTGGGGGCTCTCCTACGAGCAGTACTTC. Residues: CAWGLSYEQYF. The variable domain in full, completed from reference TRBV30 and TRBJ2-7, reads SQTIHQWPATLVQPVGSPLSLECTVEGTSNPNLYWYRQAAGRGLQLLFYSVGIGQISSEVPQNLSASRPQDRQFILSSKKLLLSDSGFYLCAWGLSYEQYFGPGTRLTVT.

This sequence joins TRBV11-2 and TRBJ2-2, with 12 nucleotides matching TRBD2. Looked up from germline, CDR1 is SGHAT and CDR2 is FQNNGV. The junction had 4 bases not matched to a gene; V was cut back by 5 bases and J by 0 bases. The CDR3 extends over 17 amino acids. CDR3 region: CASSPRTSGANTGELFF. In nucleotides, the CDR3 is TGTGCCAGCAGCCCCCGGACTAGCGGGGCGAACACCGGGGAGCTGTTTTTT.

The chain uses TRBV30 and TRBJ1-3; D unresolved. CDR3 length equals 14 residues. CDR1 and CDR2 from the germline V gene are GTSNPN and SVGIG (reference sequence). Trimming pared 3 bases from V and 7 bases from J, leaving 16 bases between. This CDR3 is CAWRDSRFWNTIYF. The CDR3 DNA sequence: TGTGCCTGGAGGGATAGCCGTTTCTGGAACACCATATATTTT.

This clone showed up just a few times. The V and J genes are TRBV5-1 and TRBJ2-7; TRBD2 aligns across 11 bases. Per the germline V gene, CDR1 is SGHRS and CDR2 is YFSETQ. Unmatched junction bases numbered 2, after V lost 0 bases and J lost 6 bases. CDR3 length: 14 amino acids. In DNA, the CDR3 is TGCGCCAGCAGCTTGGGACTAGCGGGAAGCGAGCAGTACTTC. Its protein product is CASSLGLAGSEQYF.

V is TRBV5-1 and J is TRBJ2-1; D is undetermined. CDR1 SGHRS and CDR2 YFSETQ come from the germline V gene. This CDR3 contains 15 residues. V was cut by 0 bases and J by 0 bases, with 7 bases left in between. CDR3 nucleotides: TGCGCCAGCAGCTTGGAAACTCTCTCCTACAATGAGCAGTTCTTC. Its protein product is CASSLETLSYNEQFF.

The chain uses TRBV5-1 and TRBJ2-3, with TRBD2 matching over 11 bases. Unmatched junction bases numbered 11, after V lost 5 bases and J lost 6 bases. The germline CDR1 and CDR2 sequences are SGHRS and YFSETQ. This CDR3 region has 16 residues. CDR3 sequence (DNA): TGCGCCAGCAGGCGACCGGGACTAGCGGAAGGGGATACGCAGTATTTT. Its protein is CASRRPGLAEGDTQYF. Filled out from reference TRBV5-1 and TRBJ2-3, the complete variable domain reads KAGVTQTPRYLIKTRGQQVTLSCSPISGHRSVSWYQQTPGQGLQFLFEYFSETQRNKGNFPGRFSGRQFSNSRSEMNVSTLELGDSALYLCASRRPGLAEGDTQYFGPGTRLTVL.

J is TRBJ1-1 and V is TRBV2, with unresolved D. Germline CDR1 and CDR2: SNHLY and FYNNEI. The V and J ends lost 0 bases and 4 bases respectively, with 9 bases between them. This CDR3 has 14 residues. The CDR3 reads CASSEARGGTEAFF. The CDR3 nucleotides are TGTGCCAGCAGTGAAGCGCGGGGAGGCACTGAAGCTTTCTTT.

The V and J genes are TRBV7-6 and TRBJ1-6; 7 bases line up with TRBD1. Germline lookup yields CDR1 SGHVS and CDR2 FNYEAQ. The CDR3 loop spans 15 amino acids. The V segment lost 2 bases and the J segment 12 bases; nucleotides outside the gene matches: 10. CDR3 bases: TGTGCCAGCAGCTTACGACAGGGACCGCGCTTACCCCTCCACTTT. Its protein product is CASSLRQGPRLPLHF.

The chain joins TRBV5-1 to TRBJ1-4, with D unresolved. This CDR3 is built from 15 residues. Germline lookup yields CDR1 SGHRS and CDR2 YFSETQ. V lost 0 bases to trimming and J lost 8 bases, with 14 bases between them. This CDR3 is CASSLAAREGEKLFF. The CDR3 DNA reads as TGCGCCAGCAGCTTGGCCGCCCGGGAAGGGGAAAAACTGTTTTTT.

V gene TRBV2 combines with J gene TRBJ2-1, with D possibly being TRBD2 (5 bases). CDR1 is SNHLY, CDR2 FYNNEI, per germline. The CDR3 is made up of 17 amino acids. V was trimmed by 5 bases and J by 4 bases, leaving 21 bases between them. CDR3 coding DNA: TGTGCCAGCAGTCCCGGGCCCCAGGCGGGTACTTACAATGAGCAGTTCTTC. Its protein product is CASSPGPQAGTYNEQFF.

The chain has TRBV6-5 and TRBJ1-5; maybe TRBD1 (6 bases). The germline V and J ends were trimmed by 6 bases and 7 bases, with 7 bases remaining between them. Germline V lookup: CDR1 MNHEY, CDR2 SVGAGI. This CDR3 has 11 amino acids. CDR3 sequence: CASRQGQPQHF. In DNA form, the CDR3 reads TGTGCCAGCAGACAGGGACAGCCCCAGCATTTT.

The rearrangement links TRBV7-9 to TRBJ2-7; D may be TRBD1 (7 bases). V lost 2 bases to trimming and J lost 5 bases, with 22 bases between them. The germline CDR1 and CDR2 sequences are SEHNR and FQNEAQ (reference sequence). The CDR3 loop spans 17 amino acids. This chain's CDR3 is CASSLSVSAGQSNEQYF. CDR3 nucleotide sequence: TGTGCCAGCAGCTTATCGGTTAGTGCGGGACAGAGTAACGAGCAGTACTTC. Looking up the rest from reference TRBV7-9 and TRBJ2-7 gives the full variable domain: DTGVSQNPRHKITKRGQNVTFRCDPISEHNRLYWYRQTLGQGPEFLTYFQNEAQLEKSRLLSDRFSAERPKGSFSTLEIQRTEQGDSAMYLCASSLSVSAGQSNEQYFGPGTRLTVT.

The J gene is TRBJ2-2, the V gene TRBV5-6; TRBD1 matches 8 bases. The CDR3 covers 15 residues. Trimming removed 2 bases from V and 2 bases from J; junction bases left unmatched: 2. Germline CDR1 is SGHDT and CDR2 is YYEEEE. The chain's CDR3 is CASSFGTGNTGELFF. CDR3 sequence (DNA): TGTGCCAGCAGCTTCGGGACAGGAAACACCGGGGAGCTGTTTTTT.

This chain uses TRBV19 with TRBJ2-1; maybe TRBD2 (6 bases). This CDR3 region has 15 residues. V lost 6 bases to trimming and J lost 10 bases, with 22 bases between them. Germline V CDR1 and CDR2: LNHDA, SQIVND (reference sequence). The CDR3 reads CASRGRGTPLGEQFF. In DNA, the CDR3 is TGTGCCAGTAGAGGGCGAGGGACTCCCTTGGGGGAGCAGTTCTTC. Looking up the rest from reference TRBV19 and TRBJ2-1 gives the full variable domain: DGGITQSPKYLFRKEGQNVTLSCEQNLNHDAMYWYRQDPGQGLRLIYYSQIVNDFQKGDIAEGYSVSREKKESFPLTVTSAQKNPTAFYLCASRGRGTPLGEQFFGPGTRLTVL.

This chain joins TRBV1 and TRBJ2-7; TRBD1 was called by the table and not checked on the DNA. TRBV1 is designated a pseudogene. CDR3 length: 21 amino acids. Here the CDR3 reads CTSSQDTRDKRTARGSYEQYF. The CDR3 bases are TGCACCAGCAGCCAAGATACGAGGGACAAAAGGACAGCTCGGGGCTCCTACGAGCAGTACTTC.

This clone was seen only a few times. The genes are TRBV5-8 and TRBJ2-1, with D perhaps TRBD2 (6 bases). The CDR3 runs 15 residues. Germline CDR1 is SGHTS and CDR2 is YDEGEE. V lost 0 bases and J 4 bases, leaving 11 bases between the germline ends. CDR3 nucleotides: TGTGCCAGCAGCTTGGCGCCTAGCGCTTACAATGAGCAGTTCTTC. Encoded protein: CASSLAPSAYNEQFF.